This T cell receptor (beta chain) came from a study of PD-L1 blockade in urothelial cancer. On the study more broadly: Atezolizumab 1,200 mg was given intravenously every 3 weeks, starting 2014.

Produced via immunoSEQ multiplex PCR; TCRdb's table is partial and in-frame only. The profile shows approximately 32,000 clones, roughly 87% of them singletons. The TCR comes from a man in his 70s with urothelial cancer. Sample: PBMCs, taken around atezolizumab (anti-PD-L1) treatment.

CDR3 sequence (DNA): TGTGCCAGCAGTGAAGCTTTGGCTAGCGGGGTACAGTTCTTC. This encodes CASSEALASGVQFF. This rearrangement joins TRBV2 to TRBJ2-1; 9 bases align to TRBD2. Germline V gives CDR1 SNHLY, CDR2 FYNNEI. V shed 0 bases, J shed 13 bases, and the junction held 7 bases outside the gene matches. The CDR3 sequence is 14 residues long.